This T cell receptor beta chain was documented in a study of T cells expressing NK-cell markers. Study in general: Among eight sequenced donors, seven carried HCMV seropositivity while one was seronegative.

A word on this clonotype: Its antigen is not identified.

Researchers built TCR beta cDNA using 5'RACE template switching with UMIs. From the 5' RACE reads, TCRdb lists one entry per CDR3 protein and no DNA. In all, the sample yields 200,000 to 300,000 distinct CDR3 sequences. The CDR3 length is 13 residues. CDR1 is ENHRY and CDR2 is SYGVKD in the germline V gene. Study results and limitations: The contribution of dominant NKG2C+ clonotypes to CD8+ T cells in six or seven donors was 1.0-7.0%.

The receptor comes from a man between 18 and 35 years old in good health. Sequencing input: blood T cells: a sorted CD56 or NKG2C T cell subset, CD4+ or CD8+ T cells, or bulk PBMC T cells (not recorded which). The rearrangement links TRBV10-3 to TRBJ2-1; the D call of TRBD1 rests on TCRdb alone, since no DNA is present to check it. CDR3 amino acids: CAIEGGLDNEQFF.